The 17 T cell receptor beta chains in this list originate from one sample, sequenced in a study of blood T cell repertoires in COVID-19. The repertoire was sequenced with immunoSEQ multiplex PCR; TCRdb's copy has only in-frame clones and lacks some. Altogether some 150,000 clones are present, over 75% being singletons, with the ten largest covering 1% to 1.5%. The sample comprised peripheral blood. These receptors were taken from a man aged 55-75 years who had recovered from COVID-19.

J is TRBJ2-2 and V is TRBV5-1; 11 bases fit TRBD2. V gave up 4 bases and J gave up 1 base; unmatched junction bases: 6. Germline V CDR1 and CDR2: SGHRS, YFSETQ. This CDR3 is 17 amino acids long. The CDR3 protein is CASSILLAGGNTGELFF. The CDR3 DNA reads TGCGCCAGCAGCATCCTCCTAGCGGGGGGGAACACCGGGGAGCTGTTTTTT.

The DNA of the CDR3 is TGTGCCAGCAGCCCCGGGACAGGGGGCTATAATGAGCAGTTCTTC. Translation gives CASSPGTGGYNEQFF. V is TRBV6-5 and J is TRBJ2-1, with 12 positions matching TRBD1. V was clipped by 6 bases and J by 7 bases; unmatched bases: 7. The CDR3 totals 15 residues. CDR1 and CDR2 from the germline V gene are MNHEY and SVGAGI.

This sequence joins TRBV7-3 and TRBJ1-5; TRBD1 is a possible D gene (6 bases). Germline CDR1 reads SGHTA; CDR2 reads FQGTGA. The CDR3 is 13 amino acids. V lost 5 bases to trimming and J lost 4 bases, with 9 bases between them. The CDR3, as DNA: TGTGCCAGCAGCCAGGGGCAGAATCAGCCCCAGCATTTT. It is translated as CASSQGQNQPQHF.

The chain joins TRBV6-5 to TRBJ2-5; maybe TRBD2 (5 bases). Germline-derived CDR1 and CDR2 are MNHEY and SVGAGI. V lost 2 bases and J 7 bases, leaving 14 bases between the germline ends. This CDR3 has 14 amino acids. In DNA form, the CDR3 reads TGTGCCAGCAGTTACCCTGGACTGCCGGGGACCCAGTACTTC. It yields the protein CASSYPGLPGTQYF.

The chain has TRBV24-1 and TRBJ2-1, with 13 bases identical to TRBD2. V dropped 7 bases and J dropped 7; count of bases not matched to a gene: 6. Germline CDR1 KGHDR, CDR2 SFDVKD. The CDR3 totals 15 residues. CDR3 nucleotide sequence: TGTGCCACCAGCAAACTAGCGGGGGGGCGGAATGAGCAGTTCTTC. It specifies CATSKLAGGRNEQFF.

This clone was seen once. This chain connects TRBV24-1 to TRBJ2-2; 10 bases map to TRBD1. V lost 7 bases to trimming and J lost 7 bases; unmatched junction nucleotides: 5. Looked up from germline, CDR1 is KGHDR and CDR2 is SFDVKD. The CDR3 is made up of 14 amino acids. CDR3 protein: CATSQTGGGGELFF. The CDR3 coding sequence is TGTGCCACCAGCCAGACAGGGGGCGGCGGGGAGCTGTTTTTT.

This chain connects TRBV28 to TRBJ2-7; TRBD2 matches 7 bases. The CDR3 is made up of 13 amino acids. V gave up 7 bases and J gave up 5 bases; unmatched junction bases: 8. Per germline, CDR1 MDHEN and CDR2 SYDVKM. The CDR3 spells CASNQIRGDEQYF. DNA for the CDR3: TGTGCCAGCAACCAGATCCGGGGGGACGAGCAGTACTTC.

J is TRBJ2-2 and V is TRBV3-1 (or the pseudogene TRBV3-2); tentatively, D is TRBD2 (7 bases). The length of the CDR3 is 15 residues. Germline V lookup: CDR1 LGHDT, CDR2 YNNKEL (reference sequence). V lost 4 bases to trimming and J lost 1 base, with 10 bases between them. The CDR3 nucleotides are TGTGCCAGCAGCCCCGGGGGGCGGAACACCGGGGAGCTGTTTTTT. Protein product: CASSPGGRNTGELFF.

V and J are TRBV2 and TRBJ2-7; 14 bases are a match to TRBD2. Losses at the gene ends were 6 bases for V and 4 bases for J; bases not matched to a gene: 5. The length of the CDR3 is 15 residues. Germline values: CDR1 SNHLY, CDR2 FYNNEI. The CDR3 region is CASRGTSGGYYEQYF. DNA for the CDR3: TGTGCCAGCAGGGGGACTAGCGGGGGTTATTACGAGCAGTACTTC.

This clone was recorded only once. This chain connects TRBV5-6 to TRBJ1-4; 7 bases align to TRBD1. Losses at the gene ends were 5 bases for V and 8 bases for J; bases not matched to a gene: 12. Germline lookup yields CDR1 SGHDT and CDR2 YYEEEE. This CDR3 comprises 15 residues. The CDR3 nucleotides read TGTGCCAGCAGGGGGACCGGGACAGCGGAGGAAAAACTGTTTTTT. It codes for CASRGTGTAEEKLFF. Full variable domain (rest looked up from reference TRBV5-6 and TRBJ1-4): DAGVTQSPTHLIKTRGQQVTLRCSPKSGHDTVSWYQQALGQGPQFIFQYYEEEERQRGNFPDRFSGHQFPNYSSELNVNALLLGDSALYLCASRGTGTAEEKLFFGSGTQLSVL.

V gene TRBV5-6 combines with J gene TRBJ2-1; the match to TRBD2 covers 8 bases. Germline trimming cut 3 bases from V and 7 bases from J; bases unmatched to any gene: 12. The CDR3 totals 16 residues. CDR1 is SGHDT and CDR2 is YYEEEE in the germline V gene. CDR3 loop: CASSSMESGGPNEQFF. CDR3 nucleotides: TGTGCCAGCAGCTCGATGGAATCGGGGGGGCCAAATGAGCAGTTCTTC.

Only one count was recorded for this clone. The chain joins TRBV6-5 to TRBJ2-7, with D unresolved. The CDR3 is 14 residues long. V was shortened by 0 bases and J by 2 bases, with 8 bases between the two germline ends. Germline CDR1 is MNHEY and CDR2 is SVGAGI. The CDR3 coding sequence is TGTGCCAGCAGTTACTCGGCAGATACCTACGAGCAGTACTTC. As protein: CASSYSADTYEQYF.

The genes are TRBV24-1 and TRBJ1-1; weak D call: TRBD1 (5 bases). The length of the CDR3 is 15 residues. Between the trimmed V and J ends, which lost 4 bases and 3 bases, there was a span of 14 bases. CDR1 and CDR2 (germline): KGHDR, SFDVKD. The CDR3 nucleotides read TGTGCCACCAGTGACCCAGGGAGGGAAGACACTGAAGCTTTCTTT. Translating it yields CATSDPGREDTEAFF.

The V and J genes are TRBV7-9 and TRBJ2-7; 8 bases match TRBD1. CDR1 is SEHNR, CDR2 FQNEAQ, per germline (reference sequence). CDR3 length: 14 amino acids. Germline trimming cut 3 bases from V and 4 bases from J; bases unmatched to any gene: 5. CDR3 nucleotide sequence: TGTGCCAGCAGCTTTTGGCAGGGGGCATACGAGCAGTACTTC. Its protein is CASSFWQGAYEQYF.

CDR3 residues: CASSTQNRALGYTF. CDR3 DNA sequence: TGTGCCAGCAGTACACAAAACAGGGCCCTTGGCTACACCTTC. V is TRBV6-6 and J is TRBJ1-2; maybe TRBD1 (6 bases). Germline V gene sequence: CDR1 MNHNY, CDR2 SVGAGI (reference sequence). Trimming took 5 bases from V and 7 from J, leaving 17 bases between them. CDR3 size: 14 residues.

The chain employs TRBV7-6 and TRBJ1-1, with 12 bases matching TRBD1. Germline loops: CDR1 SGHVS, CDR2 FNYEAQ. V shed 4 bases, J shed 3 bases, and the junction held 3 bases outside the gene matches. The CDR3 is made up of 15 amino acids. The CDR3 nucleotides are TGTGCCAGCAGCTGGGACAGGGGGCTCGACACTGAAGCTTTCTTT. Encoded protein: CASSWDRGLDTEAFF.

The gene calls are TRBV24-1 and TRBJ2-1, with 11 bases aligning to TRBD2. The CDR3 is 17 residues long. Germline loops: CDR1 KGHDR, CDR2 SFDVKD. V gave up 12 bases and J gave up 5 bases; unmatched junction bases: 17. CDR3 loop: CAASPSPSGGPNNEQFF. The CDR3 DNA reads TGTGCCGCGTCTCCCTCCCCTAGCGGGGGGCCGAACAATGAGCAGTTCTTC.